The rows below give T cell receptor beta chains drawn from one sample of a study of shared clonotypes between healthy human individuals. TCRdb's copy holds only in-frame clones and misses some; the assay was immunoSEQ multiplex PCR. The profile covers about 1 million clones, with around 76% appearing a single time and about 1.5% taken by the ten largest. Sequencing used memory CD4+ T cells sorted from blood. The origin of the receptors is a man in his late teens or twenties in good health. Both conserved end residues are part of each CDR3.

v_call,j_call,cdr3_aa
TRBV29-1,TRBJ2-7,CSVRTVFSYEQYF
TRBV10-1,TRBJ1-2,CASSPGQGDYHGYTF
TRBV18,TRBJ2-7,CASSTGDEGYEQYF
TRBV2,TRBJ2-7,CASSEAGEQYF
TRBV6-5,TRBJ2-7,CASSSLLAGYEQYF
TRBV28,TRBJ2-3,CASSLSKGGKDTQYF
TRBV18,TRBJ2-4,CASSPQTSDIQYF
TRBV30,TRBJ2-3,CAWSLTGDTQYF
TRBV5-6,TRBJ2-6,CASSLARGRAGANVLTF
TRBV4-1,TRBJ2-1,CASSPQGSTYNEQFF
TRBV6-1,TRBJ2-2,CASSGTNTGELFF
TRBV7-2,TRBJ1-5,CASSSAGAGSNQPQHF
TRBV5-1,TRBJ1-1,CASSTDRAMSLAEAFF
TRBV9,TRBJ2-7,CASSVEQGGEQYF
TRBV7-9,TRBJ2-7,CASSYRTSEQYF
TRBV18,TRBJ1-1,CASSPLQNTEAFF
TRBV27,TRBJ1-4,CASSPRVRQGGEKLFF
TRBV27,TRBJ1-1,CASSSQGRTEAFF
TRBV6-1,TRBJ1-4,CASTTVWTNEKLFF
TRBV5-6,TRBJ2-3,CASSLRAGTDTQYF
TRBV7-2,TRBJ1-3,CASSPRQRGNSGNTIYF
TRBV7-2,TRBJ2-5,CASSTLGGGTQETQYF
TRBV7-8,TRBJ2-5,CASSFDRGREETQYF
TRBV7-9,TRBJ1-1,CASSLQADTEAFF
TRBV28,TRBJ1-3,CASSLRQGGTSGNTIYF
TRBV5-1,TRBJ1-6,CASSWRGTDESNSPLHF
TRBV5-5,TRBJ1-1,CASSPGVRNTEAFF
TRBV7-6,TRBJ2-3,CASSFSNTDTQYF
TRBV5-4,TRBJ2-7,CASSFLSYEQYF
TRBV6-5,TRBJ2-6,CASSYSNAEGANVLTF
TRBV7-9,TRBJ2-7,CASSLGQYEQYF
TRBV28,TRBJ2-5,CASSERQETQYF
TRBV15,TRBJ2-3,CATSRDGVSSTDTQYF
TRBV29-1,TRBJ1-1,CSVESSPGSTEAFF
TRBV20-1,TRBJ1-1,CSAERTVEAFF
TRBV6-1,TRBJ1-3,CASNIQLYTGNTIYF